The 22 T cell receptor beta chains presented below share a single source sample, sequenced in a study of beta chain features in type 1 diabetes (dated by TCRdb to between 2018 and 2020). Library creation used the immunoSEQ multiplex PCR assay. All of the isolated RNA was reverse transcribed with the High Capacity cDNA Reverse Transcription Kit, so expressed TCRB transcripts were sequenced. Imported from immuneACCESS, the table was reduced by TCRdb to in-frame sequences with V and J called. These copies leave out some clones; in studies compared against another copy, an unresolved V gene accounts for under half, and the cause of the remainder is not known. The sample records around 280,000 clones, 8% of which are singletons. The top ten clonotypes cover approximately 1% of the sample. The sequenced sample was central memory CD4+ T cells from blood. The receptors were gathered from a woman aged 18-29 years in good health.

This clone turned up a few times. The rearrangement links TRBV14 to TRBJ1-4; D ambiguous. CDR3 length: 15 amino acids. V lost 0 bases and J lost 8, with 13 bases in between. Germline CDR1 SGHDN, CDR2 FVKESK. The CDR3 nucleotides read TGTGCCAGCAGCCAAGATTGGCGGGGTCGGGAAAAACTGTTTTTT. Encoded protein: CASSQDWRGREKLFF. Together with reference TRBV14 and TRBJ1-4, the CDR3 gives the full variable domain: EAGVTQFPSHSVIEKGQTVTLRCDPISGHDNLYWYRRVMGKEIKFLLHFVKESKQDESGMPNNRFLAERTGGTYSTLKVQPAELEDSGVYFCASSQDWRGREKLFFGSGTQLSVL.

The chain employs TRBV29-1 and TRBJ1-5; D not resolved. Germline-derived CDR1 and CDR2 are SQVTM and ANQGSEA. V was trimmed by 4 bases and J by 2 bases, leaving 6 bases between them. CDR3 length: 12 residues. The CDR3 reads CSVVMGNQPQHF. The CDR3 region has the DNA TGCAGCGTTGTCATGGGCAATCAGCCCCAGCATTTT. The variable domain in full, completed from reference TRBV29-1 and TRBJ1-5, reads SAVISQKPSRDICQRGTSLTIQCQVDSQVTMMFWYRQQPGQSLTLIATANQGSEATYESGFVIDKFPISRPNLTFSTLTVSNMSPEDSSIYLCSVVMGNQPQHFGDGTRLSIL.

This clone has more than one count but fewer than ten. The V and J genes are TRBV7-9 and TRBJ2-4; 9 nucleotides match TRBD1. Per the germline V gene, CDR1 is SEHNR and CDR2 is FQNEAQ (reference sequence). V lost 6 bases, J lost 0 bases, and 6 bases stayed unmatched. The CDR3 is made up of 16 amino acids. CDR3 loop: CASRPQGASAKNIQYF. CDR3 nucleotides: TGTGCCAGCAGGCCACAGGGGGCTTCAGCCAAAAACATTCAGTACTTC.

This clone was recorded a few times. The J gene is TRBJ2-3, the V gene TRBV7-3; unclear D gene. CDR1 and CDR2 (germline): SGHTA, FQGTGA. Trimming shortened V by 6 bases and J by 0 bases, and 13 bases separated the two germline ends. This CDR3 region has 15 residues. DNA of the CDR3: TGTGCCAGCAGTCAAGACTGGTCTAGCACAGATACGCAGTATTTT. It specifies CASSQDWSSTDTQYF.

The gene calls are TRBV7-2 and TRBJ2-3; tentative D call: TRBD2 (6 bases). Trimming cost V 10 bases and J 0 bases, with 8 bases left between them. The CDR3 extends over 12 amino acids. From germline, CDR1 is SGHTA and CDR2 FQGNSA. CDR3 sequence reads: CATGTSTDTQYF. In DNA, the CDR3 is TGTGCCACCGGGACTAGCACAGATACGCAGTATTTT.

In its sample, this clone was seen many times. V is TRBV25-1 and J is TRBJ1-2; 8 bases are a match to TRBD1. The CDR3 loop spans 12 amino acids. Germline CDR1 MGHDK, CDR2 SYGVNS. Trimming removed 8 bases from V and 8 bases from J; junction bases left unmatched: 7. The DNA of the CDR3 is TGTGCCAGCCGTCAGGGGGCCCGCGGCTACACCTTC. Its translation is CASRQGARGYTF.

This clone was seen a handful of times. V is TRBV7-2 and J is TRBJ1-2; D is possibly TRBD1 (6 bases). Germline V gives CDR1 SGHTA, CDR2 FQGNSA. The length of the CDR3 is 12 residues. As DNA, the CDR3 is TGTAGTTCGGCTGGCAGGGGCTATGGCTACACCTTC. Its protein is CSSAGRGYGYTF.

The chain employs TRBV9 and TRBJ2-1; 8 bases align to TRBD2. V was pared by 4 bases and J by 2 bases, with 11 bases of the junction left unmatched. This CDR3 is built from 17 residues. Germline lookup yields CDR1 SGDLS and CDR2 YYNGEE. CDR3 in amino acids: CASSKSRVAGTYNEQFF. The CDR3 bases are TGTGCCAGCAGCAAGTCCAGGGTAGCGGGGACCTACAATGAGCAGTTCTTC.

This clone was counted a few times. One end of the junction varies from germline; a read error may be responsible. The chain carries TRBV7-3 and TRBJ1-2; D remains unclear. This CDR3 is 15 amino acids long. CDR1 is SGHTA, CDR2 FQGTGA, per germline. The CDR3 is CASSLTTEVNYGYTF. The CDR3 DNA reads TGTGCCAGCAGTTTAACGACGGAGGTTAACTATGGCTACACCTTC.

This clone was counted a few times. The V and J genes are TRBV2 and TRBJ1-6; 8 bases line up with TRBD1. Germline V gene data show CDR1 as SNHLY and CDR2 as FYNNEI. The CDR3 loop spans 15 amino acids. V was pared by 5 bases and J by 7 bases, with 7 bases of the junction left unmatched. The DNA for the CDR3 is TGTGCCAGCAGTCCAGGGACAGGCCAAAATTCACCCCTCCACTTT. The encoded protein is CASSPGTGQNSPLHF.

The CDR3 protein is CASNFQGTDTQYF. The CDR3 DNA reads as TGTGCCAGCAACTTCCAGGGGACCGATACGCAGTATTTT. J is TRBJ2-3 and V is TRBV6-1, with a tentative D call TRBD1 (6 bases). This CDR3 region has 13 residues. V gave up 7 bases and J gave up 6 bases, with 14 bases separating them. The germline V gene encodes CDR1 MNHNS and CDR2 SASEGT.

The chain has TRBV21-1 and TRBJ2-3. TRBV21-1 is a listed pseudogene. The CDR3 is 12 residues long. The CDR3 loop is CASSPTTDTQYF. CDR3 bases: TGTGCCAGCAGCCCAACCACAGATACGCAGTATTTT.

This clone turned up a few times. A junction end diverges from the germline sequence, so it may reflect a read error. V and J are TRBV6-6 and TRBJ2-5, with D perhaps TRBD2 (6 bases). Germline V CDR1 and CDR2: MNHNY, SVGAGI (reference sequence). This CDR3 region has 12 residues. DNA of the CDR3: TGTGCCAGCAGTCGAGGAGGGGTTACAGAGGACTTC. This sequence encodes CASSRGGVTEDF.

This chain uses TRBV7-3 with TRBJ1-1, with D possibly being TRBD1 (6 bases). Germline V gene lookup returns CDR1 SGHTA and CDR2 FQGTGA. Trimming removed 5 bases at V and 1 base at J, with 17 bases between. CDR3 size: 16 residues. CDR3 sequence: CASSLNRDTWNTEAFF. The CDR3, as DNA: TGTGCCAGCAGCCTTAACCGGGACACTTGGAACACTGAAGCTTTCTTT.

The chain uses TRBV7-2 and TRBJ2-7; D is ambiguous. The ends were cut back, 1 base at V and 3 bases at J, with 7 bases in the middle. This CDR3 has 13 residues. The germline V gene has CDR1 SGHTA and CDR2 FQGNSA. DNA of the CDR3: TGTGCCAGCAGCTTAGGGCCTGACTACGAGCAGTACGTC. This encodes CASSLGPDYEQYV.

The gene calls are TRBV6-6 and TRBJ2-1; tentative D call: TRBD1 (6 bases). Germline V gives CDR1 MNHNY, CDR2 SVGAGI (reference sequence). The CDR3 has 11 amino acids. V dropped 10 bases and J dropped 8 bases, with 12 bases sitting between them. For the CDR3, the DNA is TGTGCCACTAAGGGGGTCCATGAGCAGTTCTTC. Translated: CATKGVHEQFF.

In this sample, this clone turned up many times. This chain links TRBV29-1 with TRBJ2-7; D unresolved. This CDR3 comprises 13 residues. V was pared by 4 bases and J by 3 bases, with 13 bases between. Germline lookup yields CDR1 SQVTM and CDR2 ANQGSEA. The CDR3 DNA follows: TGCAGCGTTGGCTCAGGCCGCGGCTACGAGCAGTACTTC. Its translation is CSVGSGRGYEQYF.

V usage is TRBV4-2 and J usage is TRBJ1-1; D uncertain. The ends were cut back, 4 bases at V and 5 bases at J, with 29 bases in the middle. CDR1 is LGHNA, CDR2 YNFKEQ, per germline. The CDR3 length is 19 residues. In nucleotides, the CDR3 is TGTGCCAGCAGCCCCGACGGGTGGGTGGGTGACGAGGAGCGAACTGAAGCTTTCTTT. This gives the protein CASSPDGWVGDEERTEAFF.

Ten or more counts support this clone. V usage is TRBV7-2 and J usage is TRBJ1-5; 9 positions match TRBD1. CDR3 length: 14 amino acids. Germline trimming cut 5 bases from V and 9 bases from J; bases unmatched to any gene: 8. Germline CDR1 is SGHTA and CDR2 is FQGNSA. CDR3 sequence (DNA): TGTGCCAGCAGCGCCAGGACAGGGGTGTCGCCCCAGCATTTT. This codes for CASSARTGVSPQHF.

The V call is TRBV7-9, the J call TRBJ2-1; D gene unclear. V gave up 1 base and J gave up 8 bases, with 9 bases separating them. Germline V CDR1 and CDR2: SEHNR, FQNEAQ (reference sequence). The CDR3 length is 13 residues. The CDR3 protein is CASSLVPRDEQFF. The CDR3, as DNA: TGTGCCAGCAGCTTAGTTCCCCGCGATGAGCAGTTCTTC.

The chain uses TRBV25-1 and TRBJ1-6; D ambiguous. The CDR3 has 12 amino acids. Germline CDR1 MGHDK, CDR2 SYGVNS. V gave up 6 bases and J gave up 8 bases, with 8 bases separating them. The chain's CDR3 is CASRGWDSPLHF. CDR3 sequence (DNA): TGTGCCAGCAGAGGGTGGGATTCACCCCTCCACTTT.

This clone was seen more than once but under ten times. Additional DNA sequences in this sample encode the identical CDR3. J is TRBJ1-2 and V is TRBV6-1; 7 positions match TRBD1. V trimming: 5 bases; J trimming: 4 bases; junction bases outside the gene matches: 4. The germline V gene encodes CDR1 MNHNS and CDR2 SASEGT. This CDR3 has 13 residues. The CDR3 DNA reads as TGTGCCAGCAGTCGGGACAGAAGCTATGGCTACACCTTC. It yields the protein CASSRDRSYGYTF.